The 25 T cell receptor beta chains below come from one sample, sequenced in a study of chemoradiotherapy in HPV16-positive cancers. Repertoires were generated with immunoSEQ multiplex PCR, while TCRdb's copy carries only in-frame clones and drops some. Of about 15,000 clones in the sample, roughly 73% are singletons; the top ten hold approximately 1.3%. This material was acquired from a patient who underwent chemoradiotherapy. These receptors all come from a human donor with HPV-associated anogenital cancer.

The sample holds one count of this clone. The J gene is TRBJ1-1, the V gene TRBV11-3; 9 bases match TRBD1. Losses at the gene ends were 4 bases for V and 4 bases for J; bases not matched to a gene: 13. Germline V gene data show CDR1 as SGHNT and CDR2 as YENEEA. This CDR3 is 17 amino acids long. Written as DNA, the CDR3 is TGTGCCAGCAGCTCTCCCGGGACAGGGTTTTTCGTCACTGAAGCTTTCTTT. Its translation: CASSSPGTGFFVTEAFF.

In its sample, this clone was seen once. This chain joins TRBV7-2 and TRBJ2-5; 14 bases agree with TRBD2. Trimming removed 5 bases from V and 5 bases from J; junction bases left unmatched: 4. CDR1 SGHTA and CDR2 FQGNSA come from the germline V gene. The CDR3 sequence is 15 residues long. CDR3 DNA sequence: TGTGCCAGCAGCCAGACTAGCGGGGGGGTCGAGACCCAGTACTTC. Its translation is CASSQTSGGVETQYF.

V usage is TRBV15 and J usage is TRBJ1-5, with D tentatively TRBD1 (6 bases). The CDR3 covers 14 residues. Trimming left V 5 bases short and J 2 bases short, with 10 bases between. CDR1 is LNHNV, CDR2 YYDKDF, per germline (reference sequence). DNA of the CDR3: TGTGCCACCAGCCTTCGGACAGGCAATCAGCCCCAGCATTTT. Translated, it gives CATSLRTGNQPQHF.

This clone was observed a few times. The V call is TRBV18, the J call TRBJ1-6, with D perhaps matching TRBD1 (5 bases). The V end was cut by 6 bases, the J end by 10 bases, with 16 bases between. The CDR3 consists of 14 residues. Per germline, CDR1 KGHSH and CDR2 LQKENI. Written as DNA, the CDR3 is TGTGCCAGCTCCCCCGACAGCCAGCGCTCACCCCTCCACTTT. This gives the protein CASSPDSQRSPLHF.

V usage is TRBV15 and J usage is TRBJ2-4; D possibly corresponds to TRBD2 (5 bases). The CDR3 spans 18 residues. V was pared by 0 bases and J by 3 bases, with 18 bases between. The germline gives CDR1 LNHNV, CDR2 YYDKDF (reference sequence). The CDR3 here is CATSRDRQADPHKNIQYF. Here the CDR3 DNA reads TGTGCCACCAGCAGAGATCGGCAAGCGGACCCACACAAAAACATTCAGTACTTC.

The chain combines TRBV7-2 with TRBJ1-6; possible D gene TRBD1, 5 bases. The CDR3 spans 15 residues. The V end lost 4 bases, the J end lost 14 bases, and 21 bases lay between the germline ends. CDR1 SGHTA and CDR2 FQGNSA come from the germline V gene. The CDR3 DNA reads TGTGCCAGCAGCTATAAGCGGGGCCCTGCCTCGTCCCTCCACTTT. It encodes CASSYKRGPASSLHF. Using reference TRBV7-2 and TRBJ1-6 for the parts outside the CDR3, the full variable domain is GAGVSQSPSNKVTEKGKDVELRCDPISGHTALYWYRQSLGQGLEFLIYFQGNSAPDKSGLPSDRFSAERTGGSVSTLTIQRTQQEDSAVYLCASSYKRGPASSLHFGNGTRLTVT.

The sample holds one count of this clone. The V and J genes are TRBV15 and TRBJ1-1, with no clear D. Trimming took 6 bases from V and 0 from J, leaving 8 bases between them. The CDR3 length is 13 residues. Germline CDR1 is LNHNV and CDR2 is YYDKDF (reference sequence). As DNA, the CDR3 is TGTGCCACCAGACAGTACTTGAACACTGAAGCTTTCTTT. This encodes CATRQYLNTEAFF.

The chain joins TRBV5-6 to TRBJ1-5; D perhaps matches TRBD1 (5 bases). Germline V gives CDR1 SGHDT, CDR2 YYEEEE. The germline V and J ends were trimmed by 3 bases and 3 bases, with 10 bases remaining between them. The CDR3 length is 14 residues. CDR3 sequence: CASSSGTYNQPQHF. The CDR3 DNA sequence: TGTGCCAGCAGCTCCGGGACCTACAATCAGCCCCAGCATTTT.

The chain has TRBV6-1 and TRBJ1-5, with D tentatively TRBD1 (5 bases). V lost 1 base and J 2 bases, leaving 12 bases between the germline ends. This CDR3 is built from 16 residues. Germline CDR1 is MNHNS and CDR2 is SASEGT. In DNA, the CDR3 is TGTGCCAGCAGTGAAGGGGGGACCGGTGGCAATCAGCCCCAGCATTTT. Its translation: CASSEGGTGGNQPQHF.

The chain carries TRBV29-1 and TRBJ2-1, with D perhaps being TRBD1 or TRBD2 (6 bases each). V was pared by 8 bases and J by 2 bases, with 16 bases between. Per germline, CDR1 SQVTM and CDR2 ANQGSEA. This CDR3 contains 14 residues. This CDR3 is CSSGEGGPYNEQFF. CDR3 DNA: TGCAGCTCCGGCGAGGGGGGCCCCTACAATGAGCAGTTCTTC.

The J gene is TRBJ1-6, the V gene TRBV4-3; D is unclear. Trimming stripped 2 bases from V and 10 bases from J, with 9 bases between. The CDR3 is made up of 13 amino acids. Germline CDR1 is LGHNA and CDR2 is YSLEER. The CDR3 sequence is CASSQLRGSPLHF. In nucleotides, the CDR3 is TGCGCCAGCAGCCAACTCCGGGGATCACCCCTCCACTTT.

V and J are TRBV11-3 and TRBJ2-3; 9 bases align to TRBD2. The trim removed 3 bases at V and 6 bases at J, leaving 13 bases unmatched. The CDR3 totals 17 residues. Germline-derived CDR1 and CDR2 are SGHNT and YENEEA. DNA for the CDR3: TGTGCCAGCAGCTTCGGGAGCGGGGGGCCCCAGCGGGATACGCAGTATTTT. The encoded protein is CASSFGSGGPQRDTQYF.

V usage is TRBV5-5 and J usage is TRBJ1-5; D gene uncertain. Germline V gene lookup returns CDR1 SGHKS and CDR2 YYEKEE (reference sequence). Trimming shortened V by 4 bases and J by 3 bases, and 11 bases separated the two germline ends. The CDR3 is made up of 14 amino acids. In nucleotides, the CDR3 is TGTGCCAGCAGCCTGAGGGTGATCAATCAGCCCCAGCATTTT. This gives the protein CASSLRVINQPQHF.

The J gene is TRBJ1-3, the V gene TRBV6-5; 10 nucleotides line up with TRBD1. There are 15 residues in the CDR3. Looked up from germline, CDR1 is MNHEY and CDR2 is SVGAGI. V was pared by 5 bases and J by 5 bases, with 6 bases of the junction left unmatched. The CDR3 DNA follows: TGTGCCAGCAGTCAACCGGGACAGGGGAGAAACACCATATATTTT. Its protein is CASSQPGQGRNTIYF.

This chain joins TRBV7-2 and TRBJ1-1; perhaps TRBD1 as D (6 bases). CDR3 size: 14 residues. Trimming took 2 bases from V and 6 from J, leaving 13 bases between them. Germline V gene data show CDR1 as SGHTA and CDR2 as FQGNSA. CDR3 in amino acids: CASSLLSGVAEAFF. The CDR3 coding sequence is TGTGCCAGCAGCTTATTATCAGGGGTGGCTGAAGCTTTCTTT. Drawing the rest from reference TRBV7-2 and TRBJ1-1, the complete variable domain is GAGVSQSPSNKVTEKGKDVELRCDPISGHTALYWYRQSLGQGLEFLIYFQGNSAPDKSGLPSDRFSAERTGGSVSTLTIQRTQQEDSAVYLCASSLLSGVAEAFFGQGTRLTVV.

The genes are TRBV12-1 and TRBJ2-7; TRBD2 reflects the table's D call only, with no check against the DNA. TRBV12-1 is annotated as a pseudogene. The CDR3 extends over 14 amino acids. DNA of the CDR3: TGTGCCAGCAGCTTCGCTAGCGGGGAGAACGAGCAGTACTTC. It yields the protein CASSFASGENEQYF.

The chain joins TRBV5-8 to TRBJ1-1; D call uncertain. Germline loops: CDR1 SGHTS, CDR2 YDEGEE. The CDR3 extends over 14 amino acids. Trimming stripped 1 base from V and 6 bases from J, with 13 bases between. The CDR3 reads CASSLYPDLAEAFF. In DNA form, the CDR3 reads TGTGCCAGCAGCTTGTACCCGGATTTGGCTGAAGCTTTCTTT.

J is TRBJ1-2 and V is TRBV19; a possible D gene is TRBD1 (6 bases). This CDR3 spans 16 amino acids. V dropped 4 bases and J dropped 4 bases, with 19 bases sitting between them. The germline gives CDR1 LNHDA, CDR2 SQIVND (reference sequence). CDR3 protein: CASSTRPPGHLYGYTF. The DNA of the CDR3 is TGTGCCAGTAGTACTAGACCCCCGGGACACCTCTATGGCTACACCTTC.

In its sample, this clone was seen a few times. The gene calls are TRBV2 and TRBJ1-1, with 7 bases that match TRBD1. The CDR3 consists of 14 residues. The germline CDR1 and CDR2 sequences are SNHLY and FYNNEI. Trimming cost V 6 bases and J 1 base; bases outside gene matches: 5. The CDR3 DNA reads TGTGCCAGCAGGCTCAGGGGGTCGAACACTGAAGCTTTCTTT. This sequence encodes CASRLRGSNTEAFF.

This chain joins TRBV7-2 and TRBJ1-2; the match to TRBD1 covers 7 bases. The CDR3 loop spans 13 amino acids. The V gene's germline CDR1 is SGHTA and CDR2 FQGNSA. Trimming took 6 bases from V and 8 from J; bases not matched to a gene: 9. The CDR3 DNA follows: TGTGCCAGCAGTACAGGGGCATGGGGCGGCTACACCTTC. Residues: CASSTGAWGGYTF.

The rearrangement links TRBV6-4 to TRBJ1-4, with TRBD1 matching 7 bases. Germline V gene lookup returns CDR1 MRHNA and CDR2 SNTAGT. Trimming cost V 7 bases and J 0 bases; bases outside gene matches: 11. This CDR3 has 17 residues. The CDR3 protein is CASIVVQGTPTNEKLFF. The CDR3, as DNA: TGTGCCAGCATTGTGGTACAGGGGACACCAACTAATGAAAAACTGTTTTTT.

The J gene is TRBJ1-1, the V gene TRBV10-3; D not resolved. The CDR3 consists of 14 residues. Trimming cost V 0 bases and J 7 bases, with 12 bases left between them. The V gene's germline CDR1 is ENHRY and CDR2 SYGVKD. CDR3: CAISESTRGLEAFF. CDR3 DNA: TGTGCCATCAGTGAGTCGACTCGAGGACTTGAAGCTTTCTTT.

This rearrangement joins TRBV27 to TRBJ2-7; 7 nucleotides match TRBD1. With 7 bases clipped from V and 7 bases from J, the junction kept 10 bases outside the gene matches. This CDR3 contains 13 residues. Looked up from germline, CDR1 is MNHEY and CDR2 is SMNVEV (reference sequence). Written as DNA, the CDR3 is TGTGCCAGCATAGGGGGACAGTTTGGGGAGCAGTACTTC. Its protein product is CASIGGQFGEQYF.

Concerning this clone itself: One end of the junction fails to match germline, which may point to a read error. This chain links TRBV5-1 with TRBJ1-1, with unresolved D. The CDR3 totals 14 residues. CDR1 SGHRS and CDR2 YFSETQ come from the germline V gene. The chain's CDR3 is CASTLGGIETEAFF. Here the CDR3 DNA reads TGCGCCAGCACCTTGGGTGGGATAGAAACTGAAGCTTTCTTT.

This clone was seen only once. The V gene is TRBV6-5, the J gene TRBJ2-2, with 7 bases matching TRBD1. V lost 7 bases, J lost 8 bases, and 7 bases stayed unmatched. From germline, CDR1 is MNHEY and CDR2 SVGAGI. The CDR3 length is 13 residues. The CDR3 is CASKIGGPGELFF. The CDR3 DNA sequence: TGTGCCAGCAAGATAGGGGGCCCTGGGGAGCTGTTTTTT.